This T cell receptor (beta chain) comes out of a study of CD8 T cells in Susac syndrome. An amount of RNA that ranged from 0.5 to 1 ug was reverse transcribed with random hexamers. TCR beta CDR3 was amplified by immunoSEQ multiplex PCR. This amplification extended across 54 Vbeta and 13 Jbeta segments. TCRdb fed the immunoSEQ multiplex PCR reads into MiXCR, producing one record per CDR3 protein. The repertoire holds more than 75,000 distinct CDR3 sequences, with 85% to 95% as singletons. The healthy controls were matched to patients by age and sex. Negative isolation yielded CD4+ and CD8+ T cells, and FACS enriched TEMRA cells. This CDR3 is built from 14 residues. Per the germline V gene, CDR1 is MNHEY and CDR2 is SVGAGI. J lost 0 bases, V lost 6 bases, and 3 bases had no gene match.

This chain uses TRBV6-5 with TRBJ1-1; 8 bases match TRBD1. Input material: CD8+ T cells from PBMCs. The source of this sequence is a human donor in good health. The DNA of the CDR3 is TGTGCCAGCAGCCGACAGGGGATGAACACTGAAGCTTTCTTT. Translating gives CASSRQGMNTEAFF.